The 22 T cell receptor beta chains given below trace back to one sample, sequenced in a study of beta chain features in type 1 diabetes. Study findings and constraints: Shorter TCRB CDR3s, moderately but significantly so, marked every one of the four CD4+ subsets in Type 1 diabetes patients.

Their recognized antigens are unknown. The authors reverse transcribed all of the isolated RNA, so sequencing captured expressed TCRB transcripts. The repertoire was sequenced with immunoSEQ multiplex PCR; TCRdb's copy has only in-frame clones and lacks some. The table shows 640,000 or so clones, with around an eighth occurring only once. Sequenced sample: naive CD4+ T cells from blood. Receptor source: a man in his late teens or twenties with type 1 diabetes.

This clone was detected only a few times. The rearrangement links TRBV7-2 to TRBJ2-5; perhaps TRBD1 as D (6 bases). Trimming left V 5 bases short and J 4 bases short, with 20 bases between. The CDR3 loop spans 16 amino acids. Germline lookup yields CDR1 SGHTA and CDR2 FQGNSA. The CDR3 protein is CASSLSWTAIGETQYF. For the CDR3, the DNA is TGTGCCAGCAGCCTGAGTTGGACAGCTATTGGAGAGACCCAGTACTTC.

There are a few counts of this clone. The gene calls are TRBV5-1 and TRBJ1-3, with D unresolved. V lost 0 bases and J lost 3, with 13 bases in between. This CDR3 spans 16 amino acids. Germline assignment: CDR1 SGHRS and CDR2 YFSETQ. Written as DNA, the CDR3 is TGCGCCAGCAGCTTGGATGGCCTACCCGATGGAAACACCATATATTTT. It encodes CASSLDGLPDGNTIYF.

This clone was observed a handful of times. Here the CDR3 reads CASSQISGTSGRAYTGELFF. The CDR3, as DNA: TGTGCCAGCAGCCAAATATCCGGGACTAGCGGGAGGGCTTACACCGGGGAGCTGTTTTTT. The chain is built from TRBV4-2 and TRBJ2-2; 16 nucleotides line up with TRBD2. Trimming cost V 2 bases and J 3 bases; bases outside gene matches: 9. Per germline, CDR1 LGHNA and CDR2 YNFKEQ. CDR3 length: 20 residues.

The chain employs TRBV11-2 and TRBJ2-4; D possibly corresponds to TRBD1 (6 bases). Trimming stripped 3 bases from V and 0 bases from J, with 18 bases between. Germline V gene sequence: CDR1 SGHAT, CDR2 FQNNGV. There are 18 residues in the CDR3. The CDR3 loop is CASSLGSTTGIAKNIQYF. DNA for the CDR3: TGTGCCAGCAGCTTGGGGTCCACAACAGGGATAGCCAAAAACATTCAGTACTTC.

In its sample, this clone was seen a few times. This sequence joins TRBV19 and TRBJ2-5, with a tentative D call TRBD1 (6 bases). Deletions cut 10 bases from V and 1 base from J, with 22 bases between. This CDR3 has 16 residues. CDR1 is LNHDA, CDR2 SQIVND, per germline (reference sequence). The CDR3 reads CATSQPGANLQETQYF. The DNA of the CDR3 is TGTGCCACTTCACAACCAGGGGCAAACCTCCAAGAGACCCAGTACTTC.

This chain uses TRBV7-2 with TRBJ1-1, with 8 bases fitting TRBD1. The CDR3 contains 14 residues. CDR1 SGHTA and CDR2 FQGNSA come from the germline V gene. After removal of 8 bases from V and 3 bases from J, the junction contained 8 bases not matched to a gene. CDR3 amino acids: CASGQNRGDTEAFF. DNA for the CDR3: TGTGCCAGCGGCCAAAACAGGGGGGACACTGAAGCTTTCTTT. Variable domain in full (rest from reference TRBV7-2 and TRBJ1-1): GAGVSQSPSNKVTEKGKDVELRCDPISGHTALYWYRQSLGQGLEFLIYFQGNSAPDKSGLPSDRFSAERTGGSVSTLTIQRTQQEDSAVYLCASGQNRGDTEAFFGQGTRLTVV.

V gene TRBV11-2 combines with J gene TRBJ2-1, with D uncertain. CDR1 and CDR2 (germline): SGHAT, FQNNGV. V was pared by 3 bases and J by 5 bases, with 14 bases between. This CDR3 has 15 residues. Written as DNA, the CDR3 is TGTGCCAGCAGCTTCGCAATAGCCCGCCACAATGAGCAGTTCTTC. This gives the protein CASSFAIARHNEQFF.

CDR3 DNA: TGCAGCGTTGATGGCCGGACAGGGGGAGATACGCAGTATTTT. It encodes CSVDGRTGGDTQYF. J is TRBJ2-3 and V is TRBV29-1; the match to TRBD1 covers 10 bases. V shed 3 bases and J 5 bases; nucleotides not matched to a gene: 5. CDR1 SQVTM and CDR2 ANQGSEA come from the germline V gene. There are 14 residues in the CDR3.

There are a few counts of this clone. V usage is TRBV5-6 and J usage is TRBJ2-2, with 9 bases matching TRBD1. The CDR3 is 16 residues long. Germline V gives CDR1 SGHDT, CDR2 YYEEEE. J was trimmed by 4 bases and V by 4 bases; bases with no gene match: 8. This chain's CDR3 is CASSTPGQGFTGELFF. The CDR3 nucleotides are TGTGCCAGCAGCACTCCGGGACAGGGCTTCACCGGGGAGCTGTTTTTT.

Only a few counts were recorded for this clone. CDR3 coding DNA: TGTGCCAGCAGTGAATCCAGGGGGGGCAGGGACGAGCAGTACTTC. It translates to CASSESRGGRDEQYF. The chain employs TRBV6-1 and TRBJ2-7, with D tentatively TRBD1 or TRBD2 (7 bases each). V lost 2 bases to trimming and J lost 5 bases, with 16 bases between them. Per germline, CDR1 MNHNS and CDR2 SASEGT. The CDR3 is 15 amino acids.

The rearrangement joins TRBV5-1 to TRBJ1-2; 7 bases are a match to TRBD1. Germline V gene lookup returns CDR1 SGHRS and CDR2 YFSETQ. V trimming: 0 bases; J trimming: 5 bases; junction bases outside the gene matches: 7. The CDR3 contains 15 residues. The CDR3 sequence is CASSLVGGGEYGYTF. Written as DNA, the CDR3 is TGCGCCAGCAGCTTGGTTGGAGGGGGCGAGTATGGCTACACCTTC.

This rearrangement joins TRBV7-2 to TRBJ1-1; no firm D call. CDR3 length: 13 amino acids. Germline loops: CDR1 SGHTA, CDR2 FQGNSA. V was shortened by 4 bases and J by 0 bases, with 6 bases between the two germline ends. CDR3 sequence (DNA): TGTGCCAGCAGCTCTTACGTGAACACTGAAGCTTTCTTT. Its translation: CASSSYVNTEAFF.

CDR3 loop: CASSYLFQVNTEAFF. In nucleotides, the CDR3 is TGTGCCAGCAGTTACTTGTTTCAGGTTAACACTGAAGCTTTCTTT. The chain uses TRBV6-5 and TRBJ1-1, with no clear D. The CDR3 extends over 15 amino acids. The germline V gene encodes CDR1 MNHEY and CDR2 SVGAGI. V lost 1 base to trimming and J lost 2 bases, with 11 bases between them.

This clone was counted between two and nine times. The V call is TRBV25-1, the J call TRBJ2-5, with 13 positions matching TRBD2. The junction had 7 bases not matched to a gene; V was cut back by 1 base and J by 5 bases. The germline CDR1 and CDR2 sequences are MGHDK and SYGVNS. The CDR3 runs 17 residues. The CDR3 nucleotides read TGTGCCAGCAGTGAATCCACTAGCGGGGGGGCCGGGGAGACCCAGTACTTC. Translated: CASSESTSGGAGETQYF.

The DNA of the CDR3 is TGTGCCAGCAGTTCCAACATATTGGGGCAGTACTTC. As protein: CASSSNILGQYF. The chain uses TRBV28 and TRBJ2-7, with no clear D. The V gene lost 4 bases and the J gene lost 9 bases, with 13 bases spanning the gap. The germline CDR1 and CDR2 sequences are MDHEN and SYDVKM. The CDR3 length is 12 residues.

This clone has only a few counts. Different DNA sequences within this sample yield the same CDR3. V is TRBV7-2 and J is TRBJ2-2; D uncertain. V was cut by 5 bases and J by 0 bases, with 4 bases left in between. Germline V lookup: CDR1 SGHTA, CDR2 FQGNSA. The CDR3 has 13 residues. CDR3 bases: TGTGCCAGCAGCCTTACGAACACCGGGGAGCTGTTTTTT. Its translation is CASSLTNTGELFF.

This clone was detected only a few times. This chain links TRBV9 with TRBJ2-1; 10 bases are shared with TRBD2. Germline V gene lookup returns CDR1 SGDLS and CDR2 YYNGEE. With 0 bases clipped from V and 2 bases from J, the junction kept 2 bases outside the gene matches. The CDR3 extends over 16 amino acids. This chain's CDR3 is CASSVGSGGTYNEQFF. The CDR3 nucleotides read TGTGCCAGCAGCGTAGGTAGCGGGGGGACCTACAATGAGCAGTTCTTC. The full variable domain, rest sourced from reference TRBV9 and TRBJ2-1, is DSGVTQTPKHLITATGQRVTLRCSPRSGDLSVYWYQQSLDQGLQFLIQYYNGEERAKGNILERFSAQQFPDLHSELNLSSLELGDSALYFCASSVGSGGTYNEQFFGPGTRLTVL.

The CDR3 coding sequence is TGTGCCACTCATCGGACCGTAAACACTGAAGCTTTCTTT. Translation gives CATHRTVNTEAFF. This chain uses TRBV7-9 with TRBJ1-1; D uncertain. Germline V gene lookup returns CDR1 SEHNR and CDR2 FQNEAQ (reference sequence). V was clipped by 10 bases and J by 2 bases, with 14 bases between them. The CDR3 is 13 residues long.

The rearrangement joins TRBV18 to TRBJ2-2, with 7 bases that match TRBD1. The CDR3 contains 15 residues. Germline V CDR1 and CDR2: KGHSH, LQKENI. After removal of 3 bases from V and 3 bases from J, the junction contained 4 bases not matched to a gene. The CDR3 DNA sequence: TGTGCCAGCTCACCCTACAGGGGAGACACCGGGGAGCTGTTTTTT. Its translation is CASSPYRGDTGELFF.

The rearrangement uses TRBV5-4 and TRBJ1-1; D is unresolved. Germline values: CDR1 SGHNT, CDR2 YYREEE (reference sequence). The V end was cut by 1 base, the J end by 5 bases, with 18 bases between. This CDR3 spans 16 amino acids. Here the CDR3 DNA reads TGTGCCAGCAGCTTGCAGCTTAGACCGGCGAGAACTGAAGCTTTCTTT. It specifies CASSLQLRPARTEAFF.

This clone was seen a handful of times. At the DNA level, this CDR3 is encoded by other sequences in the same sample as well. The chain is built from TRBV14 and TRBJ2-7; D is unclear. Germline assignment: CDR1 SGHDN and CDR2 FVKESK. CDR3 size: 12 residues. V gave up 0 bases and J gave up 4 bases, with 4 bases separating them. CDR3 bases: TGTGCCAGCAGCCAAGATCGGTACGAGCAGTACTTC. This encodes CASSQDRYEQYF.

This clone was picked up a small number of times. V gene TRBV4-3 combines with J gene TRBJ2-3; 7 bases match TRBD1. The trim removed 0 bases at V and 0 bases at J, leaving 12 bases unmatched. From germline, CDR1 is LGHNA and CDR2 YSLEER. The CDR3 is 19 amino acids. The CDR3 here is CASSQEGWIGDSSTDTQYF. The CDR3 bases are TGCGCCAGCAGCCAAGAAGGGTGGATCGGGGACAGTAGCACAGATACGCAGTATTTT.